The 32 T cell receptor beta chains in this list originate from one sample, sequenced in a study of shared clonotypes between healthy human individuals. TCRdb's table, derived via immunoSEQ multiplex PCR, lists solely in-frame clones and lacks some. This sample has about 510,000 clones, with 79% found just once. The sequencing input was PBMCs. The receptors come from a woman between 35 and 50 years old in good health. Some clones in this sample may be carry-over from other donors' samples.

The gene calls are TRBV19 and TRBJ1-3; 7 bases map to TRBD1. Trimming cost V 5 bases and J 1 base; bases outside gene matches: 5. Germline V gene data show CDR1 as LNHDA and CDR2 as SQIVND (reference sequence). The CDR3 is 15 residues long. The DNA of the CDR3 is TGTGCCAGTAGTGGCCGGGACAGATCTGGAAACACCATATATTTT. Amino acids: CASSGRDRSGNTIYF.

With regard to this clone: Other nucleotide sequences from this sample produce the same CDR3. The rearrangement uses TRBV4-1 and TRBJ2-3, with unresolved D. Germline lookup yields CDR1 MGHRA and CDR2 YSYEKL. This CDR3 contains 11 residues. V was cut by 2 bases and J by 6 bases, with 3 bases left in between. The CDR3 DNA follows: TGCGCCAGCAGCCAAACCGATACGCAGTATTTT. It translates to CASSQTDTQYF.

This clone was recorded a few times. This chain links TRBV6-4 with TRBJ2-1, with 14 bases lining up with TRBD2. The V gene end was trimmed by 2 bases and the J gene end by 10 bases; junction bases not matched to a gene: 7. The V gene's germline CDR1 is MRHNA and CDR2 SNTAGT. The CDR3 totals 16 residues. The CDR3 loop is CASSDGGTSGSKEQFF. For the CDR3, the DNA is TGTGCCAGCAGTGACGGGGGGACTAGCGGGAGTAAGGAGCAGTTCTTC.

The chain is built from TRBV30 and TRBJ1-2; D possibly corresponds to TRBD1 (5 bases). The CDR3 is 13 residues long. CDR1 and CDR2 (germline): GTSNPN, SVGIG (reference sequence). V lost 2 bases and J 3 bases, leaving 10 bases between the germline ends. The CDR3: CAWSWQGDYGYTF. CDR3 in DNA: TGTGCCTGGAGTTGGCAGGGCGACTATGGCTACACCTTC.

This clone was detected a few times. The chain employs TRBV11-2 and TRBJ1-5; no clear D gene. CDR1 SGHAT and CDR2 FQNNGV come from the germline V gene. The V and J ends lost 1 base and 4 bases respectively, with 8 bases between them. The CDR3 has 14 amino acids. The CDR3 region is CASSLGSNNQPQHF. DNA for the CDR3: TGTGCCAGCAGCTTAGGGTCAAATAATCAGCCCCAGCATTTT.

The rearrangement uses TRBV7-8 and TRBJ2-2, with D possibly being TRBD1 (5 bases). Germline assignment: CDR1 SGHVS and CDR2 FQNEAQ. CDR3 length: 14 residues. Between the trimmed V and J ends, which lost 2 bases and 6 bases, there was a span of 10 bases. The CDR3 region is CASSLSGRSGELFF. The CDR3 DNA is TGTGCCAGCAGCTTATCAGGGCGGTCCGGGGAGCTGTTTTTT.

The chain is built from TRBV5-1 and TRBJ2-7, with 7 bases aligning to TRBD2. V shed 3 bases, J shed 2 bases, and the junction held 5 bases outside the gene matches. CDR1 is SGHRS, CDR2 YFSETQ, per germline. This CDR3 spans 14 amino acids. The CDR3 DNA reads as TGCGCCAGCAGCTCAGGACTAGTTACCTACGAGCAGTACTTC. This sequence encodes CASSSGLVTYEQYF.

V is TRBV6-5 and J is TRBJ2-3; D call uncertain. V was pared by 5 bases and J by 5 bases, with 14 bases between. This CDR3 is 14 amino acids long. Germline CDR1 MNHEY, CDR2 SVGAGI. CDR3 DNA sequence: TGTGCCAGCAGTCCACCGGGTCGTTTAGATACGCAGTATTTT. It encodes CASSPPGRLDTQYF.

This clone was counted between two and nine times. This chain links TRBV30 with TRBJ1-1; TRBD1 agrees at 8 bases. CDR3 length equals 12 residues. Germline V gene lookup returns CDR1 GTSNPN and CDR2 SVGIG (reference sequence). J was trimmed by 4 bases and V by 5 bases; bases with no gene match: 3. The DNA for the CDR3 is TGTGCCTGGGCGACAGGGGTCACTGAAGCTTTCTTT. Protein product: CAWATGVTEAFF. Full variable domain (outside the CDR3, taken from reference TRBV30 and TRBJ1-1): SQTIHQWPATLVQPVGSPLSLECTVEGTSNPNLYWYRQAAGRGLQLLFYSVGIGQISSEVPQNLSASRPQDRQFILSSKKLLLSDSGFYLCAWATGVTEAFFGQGTRLTVV.

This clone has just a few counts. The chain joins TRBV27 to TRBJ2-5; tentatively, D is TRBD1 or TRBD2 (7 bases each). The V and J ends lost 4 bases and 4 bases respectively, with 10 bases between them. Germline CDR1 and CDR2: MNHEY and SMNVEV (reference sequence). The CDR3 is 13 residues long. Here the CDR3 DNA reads TGTGCCAGCAGTTCCAGGGGGGGAGAGACCCAGTACTTC. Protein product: CASSSRGGETQYF.

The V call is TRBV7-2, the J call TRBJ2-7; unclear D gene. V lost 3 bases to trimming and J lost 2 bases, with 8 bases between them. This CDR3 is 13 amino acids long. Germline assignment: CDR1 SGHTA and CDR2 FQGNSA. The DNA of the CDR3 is TGTGCCAGCAGCTTGGGCAGGCCCTACGAGCAGTACTTC. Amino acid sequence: CASSLGRPYEQYF.

The CDR3 loop reads CASRTGGVYEQYF. The CDR3 DNA follows: TGTGCCAGCCGGACAGGGGGCGTTTACGAGCAGTACTTC. This chain joins TRBV28 and TRBJ2-7, with 11 positions matching TRBD1. V shed 8 bases and J 4 bases; nucleotides not matched to a gene: 4. The V gene's germline CDR1 is MDHEN and CDR2 SYDVKM. The CDR3 extends over 13 amino acids.

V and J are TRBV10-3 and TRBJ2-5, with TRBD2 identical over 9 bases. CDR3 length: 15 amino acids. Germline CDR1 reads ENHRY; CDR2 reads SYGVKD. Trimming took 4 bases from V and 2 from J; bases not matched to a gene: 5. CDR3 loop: CAISGGLAGQETQYF. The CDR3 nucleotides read TGTGCCATCAGTGGTGGGCTAGCGGGACAAGAGACCCAGTACTTC.

The CDR3 is CASSQDRVVNTGELFF. CDR3 DNA: TGCGCCAGCAGCCAGGACAGGGTCGTAAACACCGGGGAGCTGTTTTTT. The chain is built from TRBV5-1 and TRBJ2-2; 8 nucleotides match TRBD1. Germline values: CDR1 SGHRS, CDR2 YFSETQ. The CDR3 has 16 amino acids. The V gene end was trimmed by 4 bases and the J gene end by 2 bases; junction bases not matched to a gene: 7.

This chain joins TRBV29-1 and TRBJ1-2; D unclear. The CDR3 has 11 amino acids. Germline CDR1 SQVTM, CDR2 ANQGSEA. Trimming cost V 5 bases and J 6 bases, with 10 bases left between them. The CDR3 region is CSVLHSHGYTF. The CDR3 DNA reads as TGCAGCGTTTTGCACAGCCATGGCTACACCTTC.

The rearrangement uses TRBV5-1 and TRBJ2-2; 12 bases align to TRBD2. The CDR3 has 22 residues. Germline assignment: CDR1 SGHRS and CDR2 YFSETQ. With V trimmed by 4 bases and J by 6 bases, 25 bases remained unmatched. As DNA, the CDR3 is TGCGCCAGCAGCCTCTGGGCCTCGCCCCGGCTAGCGGGAGGGCCGTTCTCCGGGGAGCTGTTTTTT. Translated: CASSLWASPRLAGGPFSGELFF.

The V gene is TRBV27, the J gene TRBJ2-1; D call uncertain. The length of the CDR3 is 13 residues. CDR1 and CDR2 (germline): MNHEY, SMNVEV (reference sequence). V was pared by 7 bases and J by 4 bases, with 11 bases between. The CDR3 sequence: CASNPTGYNEQFF. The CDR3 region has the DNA TGTGCCAGCAATCCGACGGGTTACAATGAGCAGTTCTTC.

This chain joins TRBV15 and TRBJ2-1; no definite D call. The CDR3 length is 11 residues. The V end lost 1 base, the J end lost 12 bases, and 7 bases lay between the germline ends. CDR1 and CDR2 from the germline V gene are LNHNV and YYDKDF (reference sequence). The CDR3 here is CATSRGPGQFF. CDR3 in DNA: TGTGCCACCAGCAGAGGCCCGGGGCAGTTCTTC.

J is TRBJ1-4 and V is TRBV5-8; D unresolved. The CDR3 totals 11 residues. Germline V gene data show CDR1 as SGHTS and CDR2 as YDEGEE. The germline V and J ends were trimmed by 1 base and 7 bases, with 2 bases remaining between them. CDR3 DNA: TGTGCCAGCAGCTTGTTTGAAAAACTGTTTTTT. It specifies CASSLFEKLFF.

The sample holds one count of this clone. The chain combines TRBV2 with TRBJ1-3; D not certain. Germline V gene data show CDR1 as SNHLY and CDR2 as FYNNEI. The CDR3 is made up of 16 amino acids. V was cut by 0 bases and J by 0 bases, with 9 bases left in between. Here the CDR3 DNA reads TGTGCCAGCAGTGAAGCAAGGGTGACCTCTGGAAACACCATATATTTT. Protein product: CASSEARVTSGNTIYF. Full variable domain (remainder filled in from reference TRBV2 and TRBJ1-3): EPEVTQTPSHQVTQMGQEVILRCVPISNHLYFYWYRQILGQKVEFLVSFYNNEISEKSEIFDDQFSVERPDGSNFTLKIRSTKLEDSAMYFCASSEARVTSGNTIYFGEGSWLTVV.

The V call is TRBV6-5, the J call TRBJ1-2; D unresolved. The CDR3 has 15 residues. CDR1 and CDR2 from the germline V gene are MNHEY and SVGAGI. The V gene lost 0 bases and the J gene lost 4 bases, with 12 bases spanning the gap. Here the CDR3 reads CASSYSRVRGYGYTF. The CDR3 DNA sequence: TGTGCCAGCAGTTACTCGAGGGTCCGGGGCTATGGCTACACCTTC.

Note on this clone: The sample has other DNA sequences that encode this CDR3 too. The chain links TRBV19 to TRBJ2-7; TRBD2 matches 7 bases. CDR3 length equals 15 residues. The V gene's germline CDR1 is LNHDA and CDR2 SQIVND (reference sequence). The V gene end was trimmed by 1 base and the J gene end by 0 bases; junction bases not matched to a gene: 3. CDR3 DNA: TGTGCCAGTAGTATAGGCGGCGGGAGCTCCTACGAGCAGTACTTC. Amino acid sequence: CASSIGGGSSYEQYF.

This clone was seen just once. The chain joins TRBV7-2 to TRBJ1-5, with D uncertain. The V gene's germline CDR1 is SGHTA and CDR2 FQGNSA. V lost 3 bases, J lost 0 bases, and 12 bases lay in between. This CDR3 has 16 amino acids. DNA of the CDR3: TGTGCCAGCAGCTTCTCGGATGCCTATAGCAATCAGCCCCAGCATTTT. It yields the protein CASSFSDAYSNQPQHF.

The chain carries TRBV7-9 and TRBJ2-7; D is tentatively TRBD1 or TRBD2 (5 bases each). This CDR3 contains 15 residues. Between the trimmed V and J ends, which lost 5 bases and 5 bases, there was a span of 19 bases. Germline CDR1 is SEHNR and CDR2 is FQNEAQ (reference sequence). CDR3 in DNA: TGTGCCAGCAGCCGTACACCGGGACGTCTCCACGAGCAGTACTTC. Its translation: CASSRTPGRLHEQYF. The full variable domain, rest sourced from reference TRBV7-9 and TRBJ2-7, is DTGVSQNPRHKITKRGQNVTFRCDPISEHNRLYWYRQTLGQGPEFLTYFQNEAQLEKSRLLSDRFSAERPKGSFSTLEIQRTEQGDSAMYLCASSRTPGRLHEQYFGPGTRLTVT.

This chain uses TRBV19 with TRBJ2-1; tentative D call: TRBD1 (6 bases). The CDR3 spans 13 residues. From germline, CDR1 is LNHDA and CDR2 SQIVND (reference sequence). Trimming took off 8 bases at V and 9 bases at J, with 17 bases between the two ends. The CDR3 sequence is CASSLAPRGEQFF. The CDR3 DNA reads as TGTGCCAGTTCCCTGGCGCCCAGGGGTGAGCAGTTCTTC. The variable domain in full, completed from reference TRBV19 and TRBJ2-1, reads DGGITQSPKYLFRKEGQNVTLSCEQNLNHDAMYWYRQDPGQGLRLIYYSQIVNDFQKGDIAEGYSVSREKKESFPLTVTSAQKNPTAFYLCASSLAPRGEQFFGPGTRLTVL.

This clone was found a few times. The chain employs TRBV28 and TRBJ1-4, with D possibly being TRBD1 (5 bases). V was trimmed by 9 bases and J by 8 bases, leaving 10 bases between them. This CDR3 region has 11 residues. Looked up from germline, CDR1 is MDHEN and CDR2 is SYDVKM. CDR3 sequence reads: CASQGNEKLFF. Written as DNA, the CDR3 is TGTGCCAGTCAGGGTAACGAAAAACTGTTTTTT.

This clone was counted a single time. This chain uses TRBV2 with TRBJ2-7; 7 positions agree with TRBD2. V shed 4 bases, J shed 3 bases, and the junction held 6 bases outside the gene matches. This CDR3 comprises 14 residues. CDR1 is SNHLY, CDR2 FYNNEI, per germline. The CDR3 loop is CASSGNRGGYEQYF. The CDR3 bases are TGTGCCAGCAGTGGAAACCGCGGGGGCTACGAGCAGTACTTC.

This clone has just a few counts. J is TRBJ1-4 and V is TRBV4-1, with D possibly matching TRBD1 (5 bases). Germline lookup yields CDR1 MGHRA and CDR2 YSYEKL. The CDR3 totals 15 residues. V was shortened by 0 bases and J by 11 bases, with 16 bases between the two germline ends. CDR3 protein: CASSQEAGTSYKLFF. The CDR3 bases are TGCGCCAGCAGCCAAGAAGCGGGGACCTCATACAAACTGTTTTTT.

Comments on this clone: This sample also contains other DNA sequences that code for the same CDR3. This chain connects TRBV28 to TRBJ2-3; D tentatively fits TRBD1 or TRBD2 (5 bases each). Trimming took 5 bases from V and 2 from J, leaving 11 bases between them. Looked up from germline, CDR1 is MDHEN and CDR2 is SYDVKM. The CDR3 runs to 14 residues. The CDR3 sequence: CASSLGRTTDTQYF. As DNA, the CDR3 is TGTGCCAGCAGTCTGGGACGGACCACAGATACGCAGTATTTT.

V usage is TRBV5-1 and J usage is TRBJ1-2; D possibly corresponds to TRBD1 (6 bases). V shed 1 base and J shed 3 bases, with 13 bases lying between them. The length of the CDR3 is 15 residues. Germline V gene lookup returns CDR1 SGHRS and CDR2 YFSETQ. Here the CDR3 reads CASSLLGGLDYGYTF. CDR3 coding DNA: TGCGCCAGCAGCTTGTTGGGGGGCTTGGACTATGGCTACACCTTC.

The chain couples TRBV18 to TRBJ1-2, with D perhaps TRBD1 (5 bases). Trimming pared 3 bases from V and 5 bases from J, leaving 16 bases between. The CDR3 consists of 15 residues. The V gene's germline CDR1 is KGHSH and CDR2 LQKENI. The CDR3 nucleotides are TGTGCCAGCTCACCGGCCCGTGGGGGTCTATATGGCTACACCTTC. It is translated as CASSPARGGLYGYTF. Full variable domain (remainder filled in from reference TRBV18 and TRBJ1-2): NAGVMQNPRHLVRRRGQEARLRCSPMKGHSHVYWYRQLPEEGLKFMVYLQKENIIDESGMPKERFSAEFPKEGPSILRIQQVVRGDSAAYFCASSPARGGLYGYTFGSGTRLTVV.

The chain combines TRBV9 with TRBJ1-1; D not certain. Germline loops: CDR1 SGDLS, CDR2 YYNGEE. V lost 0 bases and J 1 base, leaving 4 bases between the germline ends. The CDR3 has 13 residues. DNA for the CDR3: TGTGCCAGCAGCGTAGATGGGAACACTGAAGCTTTCTTT. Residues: CASSVDGNTEAFF.